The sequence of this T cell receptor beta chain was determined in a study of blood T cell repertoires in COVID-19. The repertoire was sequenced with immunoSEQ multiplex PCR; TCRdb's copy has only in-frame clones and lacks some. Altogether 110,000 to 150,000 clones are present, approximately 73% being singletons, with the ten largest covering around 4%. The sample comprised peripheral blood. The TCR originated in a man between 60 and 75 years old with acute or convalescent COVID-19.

CDR3: CATSRDLNRETQYF. The CDR3 DNA reads TGTGCCACCAGCAGAGATCTGAACAGAGAGACCCAGTACTTC. J is TRBJ2-5 and V is TRBV15; the D is unclear. Trimming took 0 bases from V and 4 from J, leaving 9 bases between them. Germline V gene data show CDR1 as LNHNV and CDR2 as YYDKDF (reference sequence). The CDR3 has 14 amino acids.